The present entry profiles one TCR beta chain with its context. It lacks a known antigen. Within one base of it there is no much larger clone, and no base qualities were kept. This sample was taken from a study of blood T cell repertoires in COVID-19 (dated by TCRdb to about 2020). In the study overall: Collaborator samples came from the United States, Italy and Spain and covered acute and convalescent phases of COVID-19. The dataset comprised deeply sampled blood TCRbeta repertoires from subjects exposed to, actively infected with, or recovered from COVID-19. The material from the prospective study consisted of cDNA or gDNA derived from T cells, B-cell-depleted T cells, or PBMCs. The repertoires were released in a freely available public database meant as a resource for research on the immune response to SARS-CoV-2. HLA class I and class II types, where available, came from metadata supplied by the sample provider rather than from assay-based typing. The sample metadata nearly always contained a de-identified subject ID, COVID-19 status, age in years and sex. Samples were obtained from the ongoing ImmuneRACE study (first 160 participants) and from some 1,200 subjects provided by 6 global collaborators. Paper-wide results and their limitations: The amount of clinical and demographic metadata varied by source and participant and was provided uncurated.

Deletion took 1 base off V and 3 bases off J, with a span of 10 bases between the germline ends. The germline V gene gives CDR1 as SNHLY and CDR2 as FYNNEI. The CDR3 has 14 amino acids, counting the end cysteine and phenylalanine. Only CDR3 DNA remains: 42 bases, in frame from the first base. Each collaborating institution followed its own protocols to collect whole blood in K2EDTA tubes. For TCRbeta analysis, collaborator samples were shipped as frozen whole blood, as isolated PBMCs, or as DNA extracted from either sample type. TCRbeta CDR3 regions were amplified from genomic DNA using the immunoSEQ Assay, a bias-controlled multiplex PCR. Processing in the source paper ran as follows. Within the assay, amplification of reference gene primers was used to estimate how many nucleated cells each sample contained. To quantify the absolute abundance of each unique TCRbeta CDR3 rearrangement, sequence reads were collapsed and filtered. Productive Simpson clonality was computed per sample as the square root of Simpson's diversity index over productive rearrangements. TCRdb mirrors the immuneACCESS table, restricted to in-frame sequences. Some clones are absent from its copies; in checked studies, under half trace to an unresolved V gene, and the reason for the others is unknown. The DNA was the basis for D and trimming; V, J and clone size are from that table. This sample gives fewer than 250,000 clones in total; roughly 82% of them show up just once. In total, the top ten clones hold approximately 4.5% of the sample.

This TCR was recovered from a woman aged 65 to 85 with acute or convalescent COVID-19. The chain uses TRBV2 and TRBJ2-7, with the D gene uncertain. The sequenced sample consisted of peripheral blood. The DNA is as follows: TGTGCCAGCAGTGAAGTTTTAGCACGCTACGAGCAGTACTTC. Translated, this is CASSEVLARYEQYF.